The clone carrying this TCR beta chain came up many times. Trimming removed 0 bases from V and 4 bases from J; junction bases left unmatched: 3. The CDR3 loop spans 14 amino acids. CDR1 and CDR2 (germline): SGDLS, YYNGEE. The sample comes from a study of early T cells in non-severe SARS-CoV-2 infection. Study context: Sequencing used unsorted whole-blood bulk RNA, so chains lack pairing.

Molecules of cDNA were individually given unique molecular identifiers that were attached to them. TCRdb itself ran the 5' RACE reads through MiXCR, one entry per CDR3 protein. The sample gives around 53,000 distinct CDR3 sequences, about 10% of which show up once; 9.1% is in the top ten. Sequencing used whole blood. The chain recombines TRBV9 with TRBJ1-2, with 7 bases matching TRBD1. This clonotype originated in an adult who was a healthcare worker with PCR-confirmed SARS-CoV-2 infection or an uninfected control (not recorded which). The DNA for the CDR3 is TGTGCCAGCAGCGTAGTCTCAGGGGGCTATGGCTACACCTTC. It is translated as CASSVVSGGYGYTF.